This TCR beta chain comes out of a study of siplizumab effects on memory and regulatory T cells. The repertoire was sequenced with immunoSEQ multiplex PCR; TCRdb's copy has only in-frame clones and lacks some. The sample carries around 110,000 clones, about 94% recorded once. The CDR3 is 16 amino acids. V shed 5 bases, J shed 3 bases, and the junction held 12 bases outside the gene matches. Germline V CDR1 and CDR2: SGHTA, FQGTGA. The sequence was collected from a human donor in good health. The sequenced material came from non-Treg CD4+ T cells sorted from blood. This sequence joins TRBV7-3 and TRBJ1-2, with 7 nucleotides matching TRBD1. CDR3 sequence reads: CASSPDNTGADYGYTF. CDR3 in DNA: TGTGCCAGCAGCCCCGACAATACAGGGGCCGACTATGGCTACACCTTC. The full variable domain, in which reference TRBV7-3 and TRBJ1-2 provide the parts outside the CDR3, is GAGVSQTPSNKVTEKGKYVELRCDPISGHTALYWYRQSLGQGPEFLIYFQGTGAADDSGLPNDRFFAVRPEGSVSTLKIQRTERGDSAVYLCASSPDNTGADYGYTFGSGTRLTVV.